The present TCR beta chain was sequenced within a study of T cell responses to AZD1222 COVID-19 vaccine (dated by TCRdb to the early 2020s). Turning to the overall study: AZD1222 recipients with second doses at about 4 weeks or about 12 weeks were pooled, because spike-specific TCR depth and breadth did not differ between schedules. A total of 233 trial participants underwent TCR sequencing, of whom more than 200 had received two doses of AZD1222 and some 25 had received two doses of the MenACWY control vaccine. Trial participants were enrolled into age subgroups of 18-55, 56-69 and 70-plus years, which contained 148, 28 and 57 TCR-sequenced participants, respectively.

The CDR3 goes from the cysteine to the phenylalanine over 15 residues. This entry keeps only the CDR3 DNA: 45 bases, framed from base 1. Here V drops 3 bases and J drops 0 bases, and the junction holds 4 bases not matched to any gene. Sequences SGHTA (CDR1) and FQGNSA (CDR2) are obtained from the germline V gene. Study-wide findings and limitations: The 56-69-year group was small, and its depth increase did not reach significance, likely because of low power. The whole spike protein was spanned by vaccine-associated CD4 TCRs, and dominant responses were seen in regions 160-218 and 743-854. Only five to seven AZD1222 recipients were SARS-CoV-2 seropositive at baseline, limiting conclusions about previously exposed vaccinees. Nearly half of unique spike-specific TCRs reportedly recognized epitopes outside regions mutated in the B.1.351 and B.1.1.7 variants. After two AZD1222 doses, spike-specific TCR breadth and depth were significantly higher than at day 0 and than in MenACWY recipients. Because no day 14 peak-response samples were available, the repertoires could be characterized only after the peak T cell response. Participants were mostly white British and included more females than males, and it was suggested by the authors that clonal diversity may have been underestimated.

The sample's time point label, decoded: baseline before first vaccination. The vaccinee samples were drawn from two UK trials, COV001 and COV002, one of which was a single-blind randomized controlled phase 2/3 trial testing AZD1222 (ChAdOx1 nCoV-19) in healthy adults. For TCRbeta chain sequencing, PBMC samples from trial participants were taken at day 0 and at day 28 after the second dose. This clone came up once. Its antigen target is currently unknown. Base qualities are not at hand, and no much larger clone is one base apart. The CDR3 regions of human TCRbeta chains were analyzed by immunosequencing. In the source study's methods: TCRs in the repertoires were compared against a reference library of SARS-CoV-2-specific TCRs that had been generated with the MIRA antigen-specificity platform. Breadth was defined as the fraction of unique TCRs that were SARS-CoV-2-associated, and depth was defined as the fraction of total T cells that were SARS-CoV-2-associated. Using the MIRA data, every spike-specific TCR was mapped to the spike region that the TCR reacted to and assigned to either a CD4 or a CD8 class. Log10-transformed breadth and depth values were compared by one-way ANOVA with Sidak's multiple comparisons tests. TCRdb stores this immuneACCESS table with in-frame sequences only. Part of the clones is absent; in the studies checked, under half of the shortfall reflects unresolved V genes, and no reason is known for the rest. That table is the source of V, J and clone size, and D and trimming were worked out from the DNA. The sample includes approximately 90,000 clones, with roughly 91% observed a single time. Of the sample, roughly 4% is held by the ten largest clones.

This receptor was identified in an adult in good health. Rearrangement joined TRBV7-2 to TRBJ1-1; TRBD1 aligns with 7 central bases. The sample consisted of peripheral blood, taken on day 0 of AZD1222 vaccination. The DNA sequence is given as TGTGCCAGCAGCTTCTCCGGGACAGTGAACACTGAAGCTTTCTTT. This is translated as CASSFSGTVNTEAFF. Reference TRBV7-2 and TRBJ1-1 proteins supply the regions before and after the CDR3; the full variable domain is: GAGVSQSPSNKVTEKGKDVELRCDPISGHTALYWYRQSLGQGLEFLIYFQGNSAPDKSGLPSDRFSAERTGGSVSTLTIQRTQQEDSAVYLCASSFSGTVNTEAFFGQGTRLTVV.